This T cell receptor beta chain emerged from a study of control samples from healthy donors and cancer patients. Data came from immunoSEQ multiplex PCR; TCRdb stores just in-frame clones and leaves some out. The data show approximately 70,000 clones, approximately 87% seen once. Source material: PBMCs. The TCR originated in a woman between 50 and 59 years old with head and neck cancer.

CDR3 in DNA: TGTGCCAGTAGTACTGGAGGGGGGGGCTTCGATGAGCAGTTCTTC. It encodes CASSTGGGGFDEQFF. V usage is TRBV19 and J usage is TRBJ2-1, with TRBD2 as a possible D gene (7 bases). The CDR3 is made up of 15 amino acids. V was shortened by 4 bases and J by 8 bases, with 18 bases between the two germline ends. Germline V gives CDR1 LNHDA, CDR2 SQIVND (reference sequence).